The rows below give T cell receptor beta chains drawn from one sample of a study of graft-versus-host responses after intestinal transplantation. Their specific antigens are unknown. The table came from immunoSEQ multiplex PCR; TCRdb's copy has only in-frame clones and leaves some out. Altogether about 120,000 clones are present, 90% to 95% being singletons, with the ten largest covering roughly 0.24%. This specimen was unstimulated CD4+ T cells sorted from spleen or lymph node cells, taken before transplant. Source of these receptors: a human donor who was the organ donor for an intestinal transplant. The CDR3 runs from the conserved cysteine through the conserved F or W. The D gene is left open where the match is weak. Clone size appears in some rows only: once, few, many, or a class for an expanded clone.

CDR3 protein,CDR3 DNA,V gene,J gene,clone size,D gene
CASSRGGTYEQYF,TGTGCCAGCAGTAGGGGGGGAACCTACGAGCAGTACTTC,TRBV6-5,TRBJ2-7,once,-
CASSPGRVSYGYTF,TGTGCCAGCAGCCCTGGACGGGTCAGCTATGGCTACACCTTC,TRBV6-1,TRBJ1-2,-,-
CASSLSGTSGYNEQFF,TGTGCCAGCAGTTTATCCGGGACTAGCGGGTACAATGAGCAGTTCTTC,TRBV11-2,TRBJ2-1,-,TRBD2
CASSATGQGRETQYF,TGTGCCAGCAGCGCTACCGGACAGGGGCGGGAGACCCAGTACTTC,TRBV7-2,TRBJ2-5,-,TRBD1
CSVEEGERAKNIQYF,TGCAGCGTTGAAGAGGGGGAGAGGGCCAAAAACATTCAGTACTTC,TRBV29-1,TRBJ2-4,-,-
CASSYSNSGATGELFF,TGTGCCAGCAGTTACTCGAATAGCGGGGCCACCGGGGAGCTGTTTTTT,TRBV6-5,TRBJ2-2,-,TRBD2
CASSLAGSTGELFF,TGTGCCAGCAGTTTAGCGGGATCGACCGGGGAGCTGTTTTTT,TRBV28,TRBJ2-2,-,-
CAWTIRREGDTQYF,TGTGCCTGGACAATACGGCGGGAGGGCGATACGCAGTATTTT,TRBV30,TRBJ2-3,-,TRBD2
CASSPGTGVDNTEAFF,TGTGCCAGCAGCCCAGGGACAGGGGTCGATAACACTGAAGCTTTCTTT,TRBV11-2,TRBJ1-1,few,TRBD1
CASSLGGSYNSPLHF,TGTGCCAGCAGCTTAGGAGGGTCCTATAATTCACCCCTCCACTTT,TRBV7-2,TRBJ1-6,-,-
CASRTGGGPDTQYF,TGCGCCAGCAGGACAGGTGGGGGCCCAGATACGCAGTATTTT,TRBV5-1,TRBJ2-3,once,-
CASSLGTSADFGETQYF,TGCGCCAGCAGCTTGGGAACTAGCGCGGACTTCGGGGAGACCCAGTACTTC,TRBV5-1,TRBJ2-5,-,TRBD2
CASSLYQGAPSGANVLTF,TGTGCCAGCAGTTTATATCAGGGGGCCCCATCTGGGGCCAACGTCCTGACTTTC,TRBV28,TRBJ2-6,-,TRBD1
CSVGDRVGTEAFF,TGCAGCGTCGGGGACAGGGTCGGGACTGAAGCTTTCTTT,TRBV29-1,TRBJ1-1,-,TRBD1
CASSLIGEGTEAFF,TGCGCCAGCAGCTTGATCGGGGAAGGGACTGAAGCTTTCTTT,TRBV5-1,TRBJ1-1,-,-
CASSLVVRRTDTQYF,TGTGCCAGCAGCTTGGTTGTCAGGCGCACAGATACGCAGTATTTT,TRBV5-5,TRBJ2-3,-,-
CASSLRDSSNYGYTF,TGTGCCAGCAGCTTACGGGACAGCTCTAACTATGGCTACACCTTC,TRBV7-9,TRBJ1-2,-,TRBD1
CASSIVGQGETQYF,TGTGCCAGTAGTATAGTAGGACAGGGAGAGACCCAGTACTTC,TRBV19,TRBJ2-5,-,TRBD1
CASSERGYEQYF,TGTGCCAGCAGTGAGCGGGGCTACGAGCAGTACTTC,TRBV2,TRBJ2-7,-,-
CASSLVQPATNEKLFF,TGTGCCAGCAGCTTAGTACAACCTGCAACTAATGAAAAACTGTTTTTT,TRBV7-8,TRBJ1-4,-,-
CASSYGGHTEAFF,TGTGCCAGCAGTTACGGTGGGCACACTGAAGCTTTCTTT,TRBV6-5,TRBJ1-1,-,-
CASSIWTGGSNTEAFF,TGTGCCAGTAGTATTTGGACAGGGGGCTCGAACACTGAAGCTTTCTTT,TRBV19,TRBJ1-1,-,TRBD1
CAWPPKEYNEQFF,TGTGCCTGGCCCCCCAAGGAATACAATGAGCAGTTCTTC,TRBV30,TRBJ2-1,-,-
CASSLGSLQETQYF,TGCGCCAGCAGCTTGGGGTCCCTCCAAGAGACCCAGTACTTC,TRBV5-1,TRBJ2-5,-,-
CASSPPEGRRYF,TGTGCCAGCTCACCACCGGAGGGTCGCAGGTACTTC,TRBV18,TRBJ2-7,once,-
CASSWGDQTGELFF,TGCGCCAGCAGCTGGGGGGACCAAACCGGGGAGCTGTTTTTT,TRBV5-1,TRBJ2-2,-,-
CASSFGGKETQYF,TGTGCCAGCAGCTTCGGTGGGAAAGAGACCCAGTACTTC,TRBV7-3,TRBJ2-5,-,-
CASSWTSGRYEQYF,TGTGCCAGCAGCTGGACTAGCGGGAGGTACGAGCAGTACTTC,TRBV7-2,TRBJ2-7,-,TRBD2
CASSQGDRVRETQYF,TGTGCCAGCTCACAAGGGGACAGGGTACGAGAGACCCAGTACTTC,TRBV18,TRBJ2-5,-,TRBD1
CASSFRPIPYNEQFF,TGTGCCAGCAGCTTCCGACCCATACCCTACAATGAGCAGTTCTTC,TRBV7-2,TRBJ2-1,-,-
CASNRGWASYNEQFF,TGTGCCAGCAACAGGGGATGGGCCTCCTACAATGAGCAGTTCTTC,TRBV6-5,TRBJ2-1,-,TRBD1
CASSLDRAAGYTF,TGTGCCAGCAGCTTGGACAGGGCGGCTGGCTACACCTTC,TRBV5-4,TRBJ1-2,once,-
CASSPGTRSGELFF,TGTGCCAGCAGCCCCGGGACGCGGTCCGGGGAGCTGTTTTTT,TRBV7-2,TRBJ2-2,once,-
CASSPRTGSYNEQFF,TGTGCCAGCAGCCCGAGGACAGGCTCCTACAATGAGCAGTTCTTC,TRBV5-6,TRBJ2-1,-,TRBD1
CASSLTRTVYEQYF,TGTGCCAGCAGCCTCACCCGGACAGTTTACGAGCAGTACTTC,TRBV7-2,TRBJ2-7,-,-
CASSLGHGYTF,TGTGCCAGCAGCTTGGGACATGGCTACACCTTC,TRBV7-9,TRBJ1-2,-,-
CASRPGLAGGEQFF,TGTGCCAGCAGGCCGGGACTAGCGGGAGGAGAACAGTTCTTC,TRBV28,TRBJ2-1,-,TRBD2
CASSVGLAGATGELFF,TGTGCCAGCAGCGTTGGACTAGCGGGAGCGACCGGGGAGCTGTTTTTT,TRBV9,TRBJ2-2,-,TRBD2
CASSLLGGAEAFF,TGTGCCAGCAGCTTATTAGGGGGAGCTGAAGCTTTCTTT,TRBV7-9,TRBJ1-1,once,-
CAWSYGSGNTIYF,TGTGCCTGGAGTTATGGGAGTGGAAACACCATATATTTT,TRBV30,TRBJ1-3,-,-
CASSLQAGPYEQYF,TGTGCCAGCAGCTTACAGGCTGGTCCCTACGAGCAGTACTTC,TRBV7-9,TRBJ2-7,-,-
CASSSGDNIAGVTGELFF,TGTGCCAGCAGCTCAGGGGACAATATAGCGGGAGTGACCGGGGAGCTGTTTTTT,TRBV7-6,TRBJ2-2,-,TRBD2
CAWSVTTPIGGDLNEQYF,TGTGCCTGGAGTGTAACCACGCCTATCGGAGGGGACTTGAACGAGCAGTACTTC,TRBV30,TRBJ2-7,-,-
CASSPGSGGPPYEQYF,TGTGCCAGCAGCCCCGGGTCAGGGGGCCCCCCCTACGAGCAGTACTTC,TRBV6-6,TRBJ2-7,-,TRBD1
CASSPRLAGGYNEQFF,TGTGCCAGCAGCCCCCGACTAGCGGGAGGGTACAATGAGCAGTTCTTC,TRBV11-2,TRBJ2-1,-,TRBD2
CARSLGTSGREYQETQYF,TGTGCCAGAAGCTTGGGGACTAGCGGGAGGGAGTACCAAGAGACCCAGTACTTC,TRBV5-3,TRBJ2-5,once,TRBD2
CASSSRLAENEQFF,TGTGCCAGCAGTTCGAGACTAGCAGAGAATGAGCAGTTCTTC,TRBV5-4,TRBJ2-1,-,TRBD2
CASSKPLAGVLDTQYF,TGTGCCAGCAGCAAACCCCTAGCGGGAGTGTTAGATACGCAGTATTTT,TRBV11-2,TRBJ2-3,-,TRBD2
CASSSLGADRANYGYTF,TGTGCCAGCAGCTCCCTTGGGGCGGACAGGGCTAACTATGGCTACACCTTC,TRBV5-6,TRBJ1-2,-,TRBD1
CASSPRVLDRETQYF,TGTGCCAGCAGTCCACGGGTCTTGGATCGCGAGACCCAGTACTTC,TRBV6-1,TRBJ2-5,-,-
CASSLLLAGAGEQYF,TGTGCCAGCAGCCTCCTACTAGCGGGAGCCGGCGAGCAGTACTTC,TRBV5-4,TRBJ2-7,-,TRBD2
CASSLSDLGTGRYEQYF,TGTGCCAGCAGCTTGTCAGACCTGGGGACAGGGAGGTACGAGCAGTACTTC,TRBV5-6,TRBJ2-7,-,TRBD1
CAKKAGNQPQHF,TGTGCCAAGAAGGCAGGCAATCAGCCCCAGCATTTT,TRBV6-1,TRBJ1-5,-,-
CASNRGEETQYF,TGTGCCAGCAACAGGGGGGAAGAGACCCAGTACTTC,TRBV7-2,TRBJ2-5,once,TRBD1
CASSESGDTTYEQYF,TGCGCCAGCAGTGAGTCGGGAGACACAACCTACGAGCAGTACTTC,TRBV10-2,TRBJ2-7,-,-
CASKETGYYGYTF,TGTGCCAGTAAAGAGACAGGTTACTATGGCTACACCTTC,TRBV19,TRBJ1-2,-,-
CASSIFRVSLKAGGSPGELFF,TGTGCCAGTAGTATATTCAGAGTTTCATTGAAAGCGGGAGGAAGCCCCGGGGAGCTGTTTTTT,TRBV19,TRBJ2-2,-,TRBD2
CSVYGGAGGYNEQFF,TGCAGCGTGTACGGAGGAGCGGGAGGATACAATGAGCAGTTCTTC,TRBV29-1,TRBJ2-1,-,TRBD2
CASSEQGGGNTIYF,TGTGCCAGCAGTGAACAGGGAGGTGGAAACACCATATATTTT,TRBV6-1,TRBJ1-3,-,-